This T cell receptor beta chain emerged from a study of blood T cells in healthy people across ages. J was trimmed by 1 base and V by 4 bases; bases with no gene match: 6. This CDR3 region has 16 residues. Germline values: CDR1 SGHTA, CDR2 FQGNSA. Notes on this clonotype: Its antigen is currently unknown.

Through a sample-barcoded 5' primer and a J-beta primer mix, a second PCR was run for 7 to 11 cycles. With 12 random nucleotides, a template-switch adaptor tagged each individual cDNA molecule. TCRdb reprocessed the 5' RACE reads with MiXCR, giving one entry per CDR3 protein. The sample includes 550,000 to 750,000 distinct CDR3 sequences, 21% of them seen just once. Study-level points and caveats: Investigators viewed diversity estimates from one million T cells as underestimates, the study reported. Diversity of TCR beta per million T cells declined in a roughly linear way with age. CMV infection status of these donors was not known.

The source material was blood. The clonotype originates from a man between 70 and 80 years old in good health. The chain has TRBV7-2 and TRBJ1-5, with 8 bases fitting TRBD1. The CDR3 reads CASSYDRGRSNQPQHF. The CDR3 DNA reads TGTGCCAGCAGCTACGACAGGGGTAGAAGCAATCAGCCCCAGCATTTT.